This is a list of T cell receptor beta chains from one sample in a study of Japanese encephalitis immunity and Zika vaccine responses. TCRdb ran MiXCR on the 5' RACE reads and lists one entry per CDR3 protein. The sample carries over 500 distinct CDR3 sequences, about 1.8% recorded once. Sequenced material: antigen-activated CD4+ T cells from blood, cultured, taken during a Zika inactivated vaccine study. The receptors here all came from an adult woman who received an inactivated Zika virus vaccine. Each CDR3 is given with its conserved first and last residue. D genes are given only for firm matches. Some rows have no size entry. The others give once, few or many, or a class for an expanded clone.

d_call	v_call	clone_size	j_call	cdr3_nt	cdr3_aa
-	TRBV15	medium-sized	TRBJ2-2	TGTGCCACCAGCAGAGATTTGGCCGGGGAGCTGTTTTTT	CATSRDLAGELFF
-	TRBV4-3	large	TRBJ2-2	TGCGCCAGCAGCCTAACCGGGGAGCTGTTTTTT	CASSLTGELFF
TRBD1	TRBV27	-	TRBJ1-5	TGTGCCAGCAGTACGACAGGGGGCGAGGGGTATAGCAATCAGCCCCAGCATTTT	CASSTTGGEGYSNQPQHF
TRBD1	TRBV4-3	medium-sized	TRBJ1-1	TGCGCCAGCAGCCAAGATCGGGACAGATACACTGAAGCTTTCTTT	CASSQDRDRYTEAFF
-	TRBV25-1	large	TRBJ1-1	TGTGCCAGCAGTGAGGAGGGTCGGAAGACTGAAGCTTTCTTT	CASSEEGRKTEAFF
-	TRBV7-7	medium-sized	TRBJ2-1	TGTGCCAGCAGTATGACGGGGGCTTACAATGAGCAGTTCTTC	CASSMTGAYNEQFF
TRBD1	TRBV5-1	medium-sized	TRBJ1-2	TGCGCCAGCAGCTTGGTGGGCCCGGGACAGACTAAGAAAGACTATGGCTACACCTTC	CASSLVGPGQTKKDYGYTF